The clone carrying this T cell receptor beta chain ranks as medium-sized. This record belongs to a study of blood T cell repertoires in COVID-19. Study context: Material from acute and convalescent COVID-19 was sourced from the United States, Italy and Spain. From T cells, B-cell-depleted T cells, or PBMCs came the material, which was cDNA or gDNA.

Per the authors' pipeline: Estimated nucleated cell counts came from reference gene primer amplification. Using immunoSEQ multiplex PCR, the repertoire was profiled, and TCRdb retains in-frame clones only, with some absent. V and J calls plus clone size are reproduced from that table; the DNA served to infer D and trimming. This sample has around 200,000 clones, with 85% found just once. In germline, CDR1 is WNHNN, CDR2 SYGVQD (reference sequence). The V end was cut by 2 bases, the J end by 5 bases, with 6 bases between. This CDR3 comprises 12 residues. The V gene is TRBV10-1, the J gene TRBJ1-1; D perhaps matches TRBD1 (5 bases). Sequencing was performed on peripheral blood. The sequence derives from a woman of 80 years or more with acute or convalescent COVID-19. CDR3 nucleotide sequence: TGCGCCAGCAGTGAGGCAGGGACTGAAGCTTTCTTT. This gives the protein CASSEAGTEAFF.